This TCR beta chain was sequenced for a study of T-cell reconstitution after alpha-beta-depleted transplantation in children. Study results and caveats: The high TCRbeta diversity at day 60 in some patients came from surviving recipient T cells and thymic progenitors.

The library targeted TCRbeta and was prepared with unique molecular identifiers. TCRdb independently ran MiXCR on the PCR reads; one entry per CDR3 protein. The table records about 290,000 distinct CDR3 sequences, about 9.5% of them present only once. This clonotype was seen repeatedly, ten times or more. Its matching antigen is unknown. V gave up 3 bases and J gave up 6 bases, with 14 bases separating them. This CDR3 region has 15 residues. The germline V gene has CDR1 KGHDR and CDR2 SFDVKD. The receptor was isolated from a boy under two years old with acute myeloid leukemia, due to receive a stem cell transplant. Here the sequenced sample was PBMCs, taken before TCRalphabeta/CD19-depleted stem cell transplant. The chain uses TRBV24-1 and TRBJ2-1, with D possibly being TRBD2 (5 bases). The CDR3 DNA follows: TGTGCCACCAGTGATCCCCGGACTGAACTCAATGAGCAGTTCTTC. This gives the protein CATSDPRTELNEQFF.